The 20 T cell receptor beta chains in this list originate from one sample, sequenced in a study of blood T cell repertoires in COVID-19. Assay used: immunoSEQ multiplex PCR; TCRdb lists only in-frame clones, some missing. Here the sample spans fewer than 250,000 clones, approximately 85% being singletons. Source material: PBMCs or T cells enriched from blood (not recorded which). The receptors were sampled from a woman aged 45-60 years with acute COVID-19.

This chain uses TRBV14 with TRBJ1-6, with D possibly TRBD1 on 6 matching bases. This CDR3 is 15 amino acids long. Trimming cost V 3 bases and J 5 bases, with 11 bases left between them. CDR1 and CDR2 (germline): SGHDN, FVKESK. In nucleotides, the CDR3 is TGTGCCAGCAGCCACTTGGACAGCAATAATTCACCCCTCCACTTT. As protein: CASSHLDSNNSPLHF. The full variable domain, with the rest looked up from reference TRBV14 and TRBJ1-6, is EAGVTQFPSHSVIEKGQTVTLRCDPISGHDNLYWYRRVMGKEIKFLLHFVKESKQDESGMPNNRFLAERTGGTYSTLKVQPAELEDSGVYFCASSHLDSNNSPLHFGNGTRLTVT.

V usage is TRBV29-1 and J usage is TRBJ2-7; D possibly corresponds to TRBD2 (6 bases). CDR3 length: 11 residues. The V gene lost 6 bases and the J gene lost 7 bases, with 13 bases spanning the gap. Germline CDR1 is SQVTM and CDR2 is ANQGSEA. DNA for the CDR3: TGCAGCGTCCAGAGGGCGGGGGAGCAGTACTTC. Residues: CSVQRAGEQYF.

The chain carries TRBV28 and TRBJ1-1; 11 bases align to TRBD1. The CDR3 runs 15 residues. V lost 3 bases, J lost 8 bases, and 8 bases stayed unmatched. Germline values: CDR1 MDHEN, CDR2 SYDVKM. Written as DNA, the CDR3 is TGTGCCAGCAGTTTCTTGGACAGGGGGCCCGGGGAAGCTTTCTTT. Protein sequence: CASSFLDRGPGEAFF.

V is TRBV6-5 and J is TRBJ2-7, with D possibly matching TRBD1 (5 bases). Germline CDR1 is MNHEY and CDR2 is SVGAGI. The V gene lost 2 bases and the J gene lost 2 bases, with 13 bases spanning the gap. CDR3 length: 15 residues. CDR3 sequence (DNA): TGTGCCAGCAGTTACGGTGACAGCCACCCCTACGAGCAGTACTTC. It translates to CASSYGDSHPYEQYF.

V is TRBV7-6 and J is TRBJ2-7; weak D call: TRBD2 (5 bases). The CDR3 runs 16 residues. Trimming shortened V by 7 bases and J by 6 bases, and 25 bases separated the two germline ends. CDR1 is SGHVS, CDR2 FNYEAQ, per germline. This CDR3 is CASTSRTEGRVGEQYF. CDR3 DNA sequence: TGTGCCAGCACCTCCCGCACGGAAGGGCGGGTGGGCGAGCAGTACTTC.

The gene calls are TRBV6-5 and TRBJ2-2, with D unclear. This CDR3 spans 13 amino acids. Germline CDR1 reads MNHEY; CDR2 reads SVGAGI. V gave up 6 bases and J gave up 6 bases, with 11 bases separating them. Here the CDR3 reads CASSPPVSGELFF. The DNA of the CDR3 is TGTGCCAGCAGCCCACCGGTGTCCGGGGAGCTGTTTTTT.

The chain couples TRBV25-1 to TRBJ1-2, with no clear D. The CDR3 extends over 14 amino acids. The germline V gene encodes CDR1 MGHDK and CDR2 SYGVNS. Trimming took off 6 bases at V and 7 bases at J, with 18 bases between the two ends. The CDR3 spells CASSPWPAAGGYTF. DNA for the CDR3: TGTGCCAGCAGCCCGTGGCCGGCGGCGGGTGGCTACACCTTC.

The chain employs TRBV19 and TRBJ2-7; 9 nucleotides match TRBD1. This CDR3 has 17 amino acids. J was trimmed by 3 bases and V by 0 bases; bases with no gene match: 9. The germline CDR1 and CDR2 sequences are LNHDA and SQIVND (reference sequence). The CDR3 DNA sequence: TGTGCCAGTAGTATAGATTTTTGGACAGGGGTCTTCTACGAGCAGTACTTC. Amino acid sequence: CASSIDFWTGVFYEQYF.

The rearrangement uses TRBV6-1 and TRBJ1-2; D uncertain. V lost 1 base to trimming and J lost 8 bases, with 14 bases between them. Germline V gene lookup returns CDR1 MNHNS and CDR2 SASEGT. CDR3 size: 14 residues. CDR3 nucleotide sequence: TGTGCCAGCAGTGAAGTCGGGGAGGGCCTAGGCTACACCTTC. Translation: CASSEVGEGLGYTF.

This rearrangement joins TRBV18 to TRBJ2-2, with 7 positions matching TRBD1. Per germline, CDR1 KGHSH and CDR2 LQKENI. This CDR3 is 14 amino acids long. The trim removed 3 bases at V and 8 bases at J, leaving 6 bases unmatched. DNA for the CDR3: TGTGCCAGCTCACCGGGGACAGAAAAAGGGGAGCTGTTTTTT. Protein: CASSPGTEKGELFF.

The chain links TRBV18 to TRBJ1-1; D remains unclear. Germline CDR1 KGHSH, CDR2 LQKENI. V lost 3 bases and J 3 bases, leaving 8 bases between the germline ends. There are 13 residues in the CDR3. CDR3: CASSPGRDTEAFF. CDR3 nucleotide sequence: TGTGCCAGCTCACCGGGCAGAGACACTGAAGCTTTCTTT.

Notes on this clone: Other DNA sequences in this sample translate to the same CDR3. V is TRBV5-1 and J is TRBJ2-5; 7 bases are a match to TRBD1. Looked up from germline, CDR1 is SGHRS and CDR2 is YFSETQ. V trimming: 2 bases; J trimming: 3 bases; junction bases outside the gene matches: 4. The CDR3 loop spans 14 amino acids. CDR3 in amino acids: CASSFLGQKETQYF. CDR3 sequence (DNA): TGCGCCAGCAGCTTTCTGGGACAGAAAGAGACCCAGTACTTC.

The rearrangement uses TRBV3-1 (or the pseudogene TRBV3-2) and TRBJ2-3; perhaps TRBD2 as D (5 bases). Germline V lookup: CDR1 LGHDT, CDR2 YNNKEL (reference sequence). V dropped 0 bases and J dropped 1 base, with 11 bases sitting between them. The CDR3 covers 16 residues. In DNA form, the CDR3 reads TGTGCCAGCAGCCAAGAAAGGCTAGCTGGCACAGATACGCAGTATTTT. Translated: CASSQERLAGTDTQYF.

The rearrangement uses TRBV4-2 and TRBJ2-3; possibly TRBD2 for D (6 bases). Germline lookup yields CDR1 LGHNA and CDR2 YNFKEQ. The CDR3 is made up of 16 amino acids. Trimming removed 0 bases at V and 3 bases at J, with 13 bases between. Here the CDR3 reads CASSQEPGLRTDTQYF. As DNA, the CDR3 is TGTGCCAGCAGCCAAGAACCGGGACTTAGGACAGATACGCAGTATTTT.

This chain joins TRBV5-1 and TRBJ1-4; D call uncertain. CDR3 size: 15 residues. Germline V lookup: CDR1 SGHRS, CDR2 YFSETQ. Trimming took 4 bases from V and 0 from J, leaving 10 bases between them. Here the CDR3 reads CASSSSVATNEKLFF. The CDR3 DNA sequence: TGCGCCAGCAGCAGTTCAGTTGCAACTAATGAAAAACTGTTTTTT. Complete variable domain (other parts from reference TRBV5-1 and TRBJ1-4): KAGVTQTPRYLIKTRGQQVTLSCSPISGHRSVSWYQQTPGQGLQFLFEYFSETQRNKGNFPGRFSGRQFSNSRSEMNVSTLELGDSALYLCASSSSVATNEKLFFGSGTQLSVL.

This clone was detected a few times. The gene calls are TRBV9 and TRBJ2-6; 8 positions agree with TRBD1. Germline values: CDR1 SGDLS, CDR2 YYNGEE. The CDR3 sequence is 16 residues long. The V gene end was trimmed by 4 bases and the J gene end by 1 base; junction bases not matched to a gene: 4. CDR3 sequence reads: CASSPRQGSGANVLTF. DNA for the CDR3: TGTGCCAGCAGCCCTAGACAGGGGTCTGGGGCCAACGTCCTGACTTTC.

V gene TRBV13 combines with J gene TRBJ2-1; the match to TRBD2 covers 7 bases. The CDR3 is 19 residues long. J gave up 5 bases and V 2 bases, and 18 bases lay outside the gene matches. Germline CDR1 and CDR2: PRHDT and FYEKMQ (reference sequence). The chain's CDR3 is CASSLFRRVEAGDHNEQFF. The CDR3, as DNA: TGTGCCAGCAGCTTATTCCGCAGGGTCGAGGCGGGGGACCACAATGAGCAGTTCTTC.

V gene TRBV5-1 combines with J gene TRBJ2-1, with D maybe TRBD2 (6 bases). The CDR3 contains 14 residues. CDR1 SGHRS and CDR2 YFSETQ come from the germline V gene. V was trimmed by 2 bases and J by 5 bases, leaving 11 bases between them. The CDR3 DNA reads TGCGCCAGCAGCTTCGTGGGGGGAAACAATGAGCAGTTCTTC. It codes for CASSFVGGNNEQFF.

The chain links TRBV18 to TRBJ2-6, with D tentatively TRBD2 (6 bases). V was trimmed by 6 bases and J by 4 bases, leaving 13 bases between them. Germline V gene data show CDR1 as KGHSH and CDR2 as LQKENI. This CDR3 has 15 residues. CDR3 in amino acids: CASSLGGQGANVLTF. The DNA of the CDR3 is TGTGCCAGCTCCCTCGGGGGTCAGGGGGCCAACGTCCTGACTTTC.

V usage is TRBV13 and J usage is TRBJ1-1, with TRBD1 as a possible D gene (5 bases). The ends were cut back, 0 bases at V and 1 base at J, with 6 bases in the middle. Germline loops: CDR1 PRHDT, CDR2 FYEKMQ (reference sequence). This CDR3 contains 14 residues. CDR3 residues: CASSLGTANTEAFF. CDR3 bases: TGTGCCAGCAGCTTAGGGACAGCGAACACTGAAGCTTTCTTT.